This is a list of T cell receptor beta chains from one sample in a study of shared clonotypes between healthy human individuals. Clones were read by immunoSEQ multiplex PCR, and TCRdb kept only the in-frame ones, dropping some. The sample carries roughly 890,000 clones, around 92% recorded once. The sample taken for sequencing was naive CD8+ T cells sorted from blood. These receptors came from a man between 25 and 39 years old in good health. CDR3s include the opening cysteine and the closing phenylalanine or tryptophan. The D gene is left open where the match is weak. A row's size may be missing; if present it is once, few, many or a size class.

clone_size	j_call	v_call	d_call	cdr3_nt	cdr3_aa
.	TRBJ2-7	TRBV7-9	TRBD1	TGTGCCGCGGGACAGGGGGCTGAGGAGCAGTACTTC	CAAGQGAEEQYF
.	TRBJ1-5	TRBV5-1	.	TGCGCCAGCAGCTTGGATAATACTCAGCCCCAGCATTTT	CASSLDNTQPQHF
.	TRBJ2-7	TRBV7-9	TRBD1	TGTGCCAGCAGCTATGTCGCGACAGGGGCCTACGAGCAGTACTTC	CASSYVATGAYEQYF
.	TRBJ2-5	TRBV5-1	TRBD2	TGCGCCAGCAGCTTGGAACTAGCGGGGGAGACCCAGTACTTC	CASSLELAGETQYF
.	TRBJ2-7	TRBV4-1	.	TGCGCCAGCAGCCAGGGGCCGGGACCAACCTACGAGCAGTACTTC	CASSQGPGPTYEQYF
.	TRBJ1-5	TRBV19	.	TGTGCCAGTAGTATGACAGGTTATAGCAATCAGCCCCAGCATTTT	CASSMTGYSNQPQHF
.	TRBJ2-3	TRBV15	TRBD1	TGTGCCACCAGCAGCCCCGGACAGGAGGCCACAGATACGCAGTATTTT	CATSSPGQEATDTQYF
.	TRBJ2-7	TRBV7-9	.	TGTGCCAGCAGCCCCATCTACGAGCAGTACTTC	CASSPIYEQYF
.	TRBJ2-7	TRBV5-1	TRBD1	TGCGCCAGCAGCTACGAGACAGGGTCCCACTACGAGCAGTACTTC	CASSYETGSHYEQYF
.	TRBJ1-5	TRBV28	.	TGTGCCAGCAGTTTCCGAGGCACTGGGCAGCCCCAGCATTTT	CASSFRGTGQPQHF
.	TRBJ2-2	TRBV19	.	TGTGCCAGTAGTATAGGCGGAGGTCTAGCCGGGGAGCTGTTTTTT	CASSIGGGLAGELFF
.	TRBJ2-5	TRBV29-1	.	TGCAGCGTTGACCGCGGGATCCGAGAGACCCAGTACTTC	CSVDRGIRETQYF
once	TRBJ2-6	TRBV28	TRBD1	TGTGCCAGCACCAGGGACAGGGGGGGCTCTGAAGCCAACGTCCTGACTTTC	CASTRDRGGSEANVLTF
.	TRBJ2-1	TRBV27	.	TGTGCCAGCAGTCTCCGGGACGGGTACAATGAGCAGTTCTTC	CASSLRDGYNEQFF
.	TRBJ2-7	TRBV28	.	TGTGCCACGAGAAGGATCTCCTACGAGCAGTACTTC	CATRRISYEQYF
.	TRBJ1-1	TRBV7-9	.	TGTGCCAGCAGCTTTTTTGGGAGTGGGGTGGCGAACACTGAAGCTTTCTTT	CASSFFGSGVANTEAFF
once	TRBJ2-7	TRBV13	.	TGTGCCAGCAGCTCGAGCGGTAATAACGAGCAGTACTTC	CASSSSGNNEQYF
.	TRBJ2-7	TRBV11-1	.	TGTGCCAGCAGCCTTTCGGGACAACTCTACGAGCAGTACTTC	CASSLSGQLYEQYF
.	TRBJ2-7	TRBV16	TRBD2	TGTGCCAGCAGCCAATATTCGGGAGGGGGTACCTACGAGCAGTACTTC	CASSQYSGGGTYEQYF
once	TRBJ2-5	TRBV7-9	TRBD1	TGTGCCAGCAGCTTAGTCCTGGACAGGGAACAAGAGACCCAGTACTTC	CASSLVLDREQETQYF
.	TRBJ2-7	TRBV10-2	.	TGCGCCAGCACCTTCGGGACTTTCTACGAGCAGTACTTC	CASTFGTFYEQYF
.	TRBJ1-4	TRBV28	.	TGTGCCAGCAGTCCTAGACCCGGGGCGGGTAATGAAAAACTGTTTTTT	CASSPRPGAGNEKLFF
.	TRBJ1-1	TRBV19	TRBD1	TGTGCCAGTAGTATACATCAACAGGGGGCGAGCACTGAAGCTTTCTTT	CASSIHQQGASTEAFF
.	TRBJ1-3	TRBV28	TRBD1	TGTGCCAGCATCGGACAGGGGGCTGGAAACACCATATATTTT	CASIGQGAGNTIYF
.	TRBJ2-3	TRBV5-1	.	TGCGCCAGCAGCTTGGTGTTAGATACGCAGTATTTT	CASSLVLDTQYF
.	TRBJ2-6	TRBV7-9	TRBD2	TGTGCCAGCAGCTTAGCGGGAGGGGACTCTGGGGCCAACGTCCTGACTTTC	CASSLAGGDSGANVLTF